These T cell receptor beta chains were read from a single sample in a study of T-cell memory formation after mild COVID-19. TCRdb passed the 5' RACE reads through MiXCR, listing each CDR3 protein once. Here the sample spans roughly 320,000 distinct CDR3 sequences, around 27% being singletons. Sequencing was performed on PBMCs or a T cell subset sorted from them (not recorded which). Every receptor here comes from an adult woman who had mild COVID-19 (a few samples of this study predate the infection). Cell type and time point are not known. Each CDR3 is given with its conserved first and last residue. Each record gives: clone size, D gene, V gene, J gene, CDR3 protein, CDR3 DNA. The D gene is left open where the match is weak. Not all rows give a size; the values are once, few, many and, for expanded clones, a class.

.	TRBD1	TRBV30	TRBJ2-3	CAWTATGSTDTQYF	TGTGCCTGGACAGCGACAGGGAGCACAGATACGCAGTATTTT
.	.	TRBV30	TRBJ1-5	CAWSRDYNQPQHF	TGTGCCTGGAGCAGGGACTACAATCAGCCCCAGCATTTT
.	TRBD2	TRBV7-3	TRBJ2-1	CASSPTSGYYNEQFF	TGTGCCAGCAGCCCAACTAGCGGATACTACAATGAGCAGTTCTTC
.	.	TRBV9	TRBJ1-1	CASSVGPGSGEAFF	TGTGCCAGCAGCGTAGGGCCAGGGTCGGGTGAAGCTTTCTTT
few	.	TRBV6-2/TRBV6-3	TRBJ2-2	CASSYQRVPPMYTGELFF	TGTGCCAGCAGTTACCAGCGGGTCCCTCCGATGTACACCGGGGAGCTGTTTTTT
many	.	TRBV25-1	TRBJ1-1	CASSDGHPNTEAFF	TGTGCCAGCAGTGATGGGCATCCGAACACTGAAGCTTTCTTT
few	TRBD1	TRBV5-1	TRBJ1-1	CASQLTGQNTEAFF	TGCGCCAGCCAACTGACAGGGCAGAACACTGAAGCTTTCTTT
few	.	TRBV3-1	TRBJ2-1	CASSPLDLGNEQFF	TGTGCCAGCAGCCCACTGGATCTGGGGAATGAGCAGTTCTTC
few	TRBD2	TRBV4-1	TRBJ2-3	CASSQARGGRAADTQYF	TGCGCCAGCAGCCAAGCCCGGGGGGGCCGGGCGGCAGATACGCAGTATTTT
few	.	TRBV3-1	TRBJ2-7	CASSPGRDGTYEQYF	TGTGCCAGCAGCCCAGGCCGGGACGGAACCTACGAGCAGTACTTC
.	.	TRBV20-1	TRBJ1-5	CSARDRGGLSNQPQHF	TGCAGTGCTAGAGATCGCGGGGGGCTGAGCAATCAGCCCCAGCATTTT
few	.	TRBV10-3	TRBJ2-7	CAISEGTTYEQYF	TGTGCCATCAGTGAAGGGACCACTTACGAGCAGTACTTC
few	TRBD1	TRBV6-5	TRBJ1-5	CASSQDRGSNQPQHF	TGTGCCAGCAGCCAGGACAGGGGGAGCAATCAGCCCCAGCATTTT
.	TRBD2	TRBV4-2	TRBJ2-7	CASNRELAGADEQYF	TGTGCCAGCAACCGGGAACTAGCGGGAGCAGACGAGCAGTACTTC
.	.	TRBV19	TRBJ2-7	CASSSTGLVSSYEQYF	TGTGCCAGTAGTTCCACGGGACTGGTAAGCTCCTACGAGCAGTACTTC
.	TRBD1	TRBV9	TRBJ2-2	CATGQGGTGELFF	TGTGCCACAGGACAGGGGGGGACCGGGGAGCTGTTTTTT
.	.	TRBV27	TRBJ2-2	CASSALAAGELFF	TGTGCCAGCAGTGCATTAGCGGCCGGGGAGCTGTTTTTT
few	TRBD2	TRBV7-9	TRBJ2-1	CASVGREGQGSYNEQFF	TGTGCCAGCGTAGGGCGGGAGGGCCAGGGCTCCTACAATGAGCAGTTCTTC
.	.	TRBV14	TRBJ1-1	CASSQALGQGRTEAFF	TGTGCCAGCAGCCAAGCACTCGGCCAGGGAAGAACTGAAGCTTTCTTT
.	TRBD2	TRBV7-8	TRBJ2-3	CASSLLTSGDTQYF	TGTGCCAGCAGCTTGCTTACTAGCGGGGATACGCAGTATTTT
.	.	TRBV24-1	TRBJ2-3	CATSDLKGTFTDTQYF	TGTGCCACCAGTGATTTAAAAGGGACATTTACCGATACGCAGTATTTT
few	.	TRBV5-1	TRBJ2-1	CASSLGLRSYNEQFF	TGCGCCAGCAGCTTGGGGCTGCGCTCCTACAATGAGCAGTTCTTC
.	.	TRBV6-5	TRBJ1-5	CASSWTTGQPQHF	TGTGCCAGCAGCTGGACGACTGGGCAGCCCCAGCATTTT
few	.	TRBV12-3/TRBV12-4	TRBJ2-5	CASSFVGPGETQYF	TGTGCCAGCAGTTTTGTGGGGCCGGGGGAGACCCAGTACTTC
few	.	TRBV4-1	TRBJ1-6	CASSPEPATHNSPLHF	TGCGCCAGCAGCCCCGAACCGGCCACGCATAATTCACCCCTCCACTTT
few	TRBD1	TRBV13	TRBJ2-7	CASSYGQGNYEQYF	TGTGCCAGCAGCTACGGACAGGGGAACTACGAGCAGTACTTC
.	TRBD1	TRBV7-8	TRBJ2-1	CASSLDWTGGYNEQFF	TGTGCCAGCAGCTTAGATTGGACAGGGGGGTACAATGAGCAGTTCTTC
few	TRBD1	TRBV7-9	TRBJ1-2	CASSFWPTGTGGYTF	TGTGCCAGCAGCTTCTGGCCGACAGGGACTGGTGGCTACACCTTC
few	TRBD1	TRBV23-1	TRBJ2-5	CASRQTGTGPTRETQYF	TGCGCCAGCAGACAAACCGGGACAGGCCCTACGCGAGAGACCCAGTACTTC
once	.	TRBV14	TRBJ1-2	CASSQAGDDYGYTF	TGTGCCAGCAGCCAGGCAGGGGACGACTATGGCTACACCTTC
many	.	TRBV5-1	TRBJ2-3	CASSPGGGTDTQYF	TGTGCCAGCAGTCCCGGAGGAGGCACAGATACGCAGTATTTT
.	.	TRBV18	TRBJ2-5	CASTKAGLQETQYF	TGTGCCAGTACGAAGGCGGGGCTCCAAGAGACCCAGTACTTC
.	TRBD1	TRBV7-8	TRBJ2-2	CASSTLQGVRELFF	TGTGCCAGCAGTACACTGCAGGGGGTCCGGGAGCTGTTTTTT
.	.	TRBV5-6	TRBJ2-2	CASSLRPAGTGELFF	TGTGCCAGCAGCTTGAGACCTGCGGGCACCGGGGAGCTGTTTTTT
few	.	TRBV7-8	TRBJ1-3	CASGGLRTGNTIYF	TGTGCCAGCGGTGGCTTGAGGACTGGAAACACCATATATTTT
.	.	TRBV7-8	TRBJ2-7	CASSPRIYEQYF	TGTGCCAGCAGCCCCCGGATCTACGAGCAGTACTTC
.	.	TRBV15	TRBJ2-1	CATSRTGTWDLNEQFF	TGTGCCACCAGCAGGACCGGGACTTGGGACCTCAATGAGCAGTTCTTC
.	.	TRBV7-3	TRBJ1-1	CASSVTGRTEAFF	TGTGCCAGCAGCGTTACAGGGAGGACTGAAGCTTTCTTT
few	.	TRBV6-5	TRBJ2-2	CASQLGAGELFF	TGTGCCAGCCAACTAGGGGCCGGGGAGCTGTTTTTT
.	.	TRBV24-1	TRBJ1-5	CATSDSRLINQPQHF	TGTGCCACCAGTGATTCGCGACTGATCAATCAGCCCCAGCATTTT
few	.	TRBV5-1	TRBJ2-7	CASAGTVEEQYF	TGCGCCAGCGCCGGGACGGTGGAGGAGCAGTACTTC
few	.	TRBV20-1	TRBJ2-7	CSARDYSLKGEQYF	TGCAGTGCTAGAGATTATAGTCTTAAGGGCGAGCAGTACTTC
.	.	TRBV3-1	TRBJ2-7	CASSQEGAWSYEQYF	TGTGCCAGCAGCCAAGAGGGGGCCTGGTCCTACGAGCAGTACTTC
.	.	TRBV9	TRBJ2-5	CASSVATGTPGVQETQYF	TGTGCCAGCAGCGTAGCTACGGGGACCCCCGGGGTTCAAGAGACCCAGTACTTC
few	TRBD1	TRBV7-6	TRBJ1-6	CASSLDTGDNSPLHF	TGTGCCAGCAGCTTAGACACAGGGGATAATTCACCCCTCCACTTT
.	TRBD2	TRBV9	TRBJ2-5	CASSGLAGNQETQYF	TGTGCCAGCAGCGGACTAGCGGGGAACCAAGAGACCCAGTACTTC
.	.	TRBV7-3	TRBJ1-3	CASSPGPLSGNTIYF	TGTGCCAGCAGTCCAGGACCGCTCTCTGGAAACACCATATATTTT
.	.	TRBV6-2/TRBV6-3	TRBJ2-1	CASSYSYSQQFF	TGTGCCAGCAGTTACAGTTACAGCCAGCAGTTCTTC
few	.	TRBV27	TRBJ2-1	CASSLLSGFHNEQFF	TGTGCCAGCAGTTTACTATCGGGGTTCCACAATGAGCAGTTCTTC
.	.	TRBV7-8	TRBJ2-5	CASSLGRGGETQYF	TGTGCCAGCAGCTTAGGCAGGGGCGGGGAGACCCAGTACTTC